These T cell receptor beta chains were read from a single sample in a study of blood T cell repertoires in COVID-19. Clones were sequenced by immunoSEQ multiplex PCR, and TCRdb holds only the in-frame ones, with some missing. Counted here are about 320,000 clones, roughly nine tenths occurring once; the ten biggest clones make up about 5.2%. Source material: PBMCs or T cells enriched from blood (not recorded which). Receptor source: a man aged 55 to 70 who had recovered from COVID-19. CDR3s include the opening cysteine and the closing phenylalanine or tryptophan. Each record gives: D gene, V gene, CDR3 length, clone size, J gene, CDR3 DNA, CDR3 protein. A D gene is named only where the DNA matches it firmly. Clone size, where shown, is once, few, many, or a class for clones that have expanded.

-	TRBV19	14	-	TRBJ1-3	TGTGCCAGTAGTAATACGGGATCTGGAAACACCATATATTTT	CASSNTGSGNTIYF
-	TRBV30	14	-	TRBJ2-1	TGTGCCTGGAGCGCCACCACGGGTTCCAATGAGCAGTTCTTC	CAWSATTGSNEQFF
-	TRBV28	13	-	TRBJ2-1	TGTGCCAGCAGTGCTATCAGGCCTAATGAGCAGTTCTTC	CASSAIRPNEQFF
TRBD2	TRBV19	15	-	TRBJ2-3	TGTGCCAGTAGTGAGGCGGGAGGAGGCACAGATACGCAGTATTTT	CASSEAGGGTDTQYF
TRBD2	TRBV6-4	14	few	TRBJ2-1	TGTGCCAGCAGTGTAGCGGGAGCTGAAAATGAGCAGTTCTTC	CASSVAGAENEQFF
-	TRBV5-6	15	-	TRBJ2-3	TGTGCCAGCAGCTTGTTGGTAGCGAGCACAGATACGCAGTATTTT	CASSLLVASTDTQYF
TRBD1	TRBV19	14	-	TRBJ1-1	TGTGCCAGTAGTAGGGGACAGGTTGGGACTGAAGCTTTCTTT	CASSRGQVGTEAFF
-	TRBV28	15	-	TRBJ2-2	TGTGCCAGCAGTTCCCCGGCTAGTCGAACCGGGGAGCTGTTTTTT	CASSSPASRTGELFF
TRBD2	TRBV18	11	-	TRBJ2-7	TGTGCCAGCTCACCTAGCGGGGAGCAGTACTTC	CASSPSGEQYF
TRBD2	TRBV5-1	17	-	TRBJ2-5	TGCGCCAGCAGCTTCGGACTAGCGGGAGGGTCTGGAGAGACCCAGTACTTC	CASSFGLAGGSGETQYF
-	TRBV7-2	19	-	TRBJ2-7	TGTGCCAGCAGCCTGTCGGGTCCAAGCGCGCTAGCCTTATCCTACGAGCAGTACTTC	CASSLSGPSALALSYEQYF
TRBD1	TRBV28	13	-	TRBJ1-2	TGTGCCAGCAGTTATGACAGGGAGCGTGGCTACACCTTC	CASSYDRERGYTF
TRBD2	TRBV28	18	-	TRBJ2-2	TGTGCCAGCACCCTATCGGGACTAGGGATCGCGAACACCGGGGAGCTGTTTTTT	CASTLSGLGIANTGELFF
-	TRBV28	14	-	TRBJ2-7	TGTGCCACCCTCTCTAGGGGCCCCACTACCGAGCAGTACTTC	CATLSRGPTTEQYF
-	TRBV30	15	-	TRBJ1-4	TGTGCCTGGACGACTGGAAACGGGGGAGATGAAAAACTGTTTTTT	CAWTTGNGGDEKLFF
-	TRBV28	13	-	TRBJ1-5	TGTGCCAGCAGTTTTTGGAGGAATCAGCCCCAGCATTTT	CASSFWRNQPQHF
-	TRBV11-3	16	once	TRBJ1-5	TGTGCCAGCAGCTTATTTCGGCAGGATAGCAATCAGCCCCAGCATTTT	CASSLFRQDSNQPQHF
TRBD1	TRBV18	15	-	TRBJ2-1	TGTGCCAGCTCACCCGCCACAGGGGCCGTCAATGAGCAGTTCTTC	CASSPATGAVNEQFF
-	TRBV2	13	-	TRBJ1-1	TGTGCCAGCAGGGTAGAGGAGAACACTGAAGCTTTCTTT	CASRVEENTEAFF
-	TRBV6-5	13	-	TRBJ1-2	TGTGCCAGCAGTTACCCAGGGCGCGGAGGCTACACCTTC	CASSYPGRGGYTF
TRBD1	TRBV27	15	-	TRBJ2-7	TGTGCCAGCAGTTTAATGGGACAGAGCTCCTACGAGCAGTACTTC	CASSLMGQSSYEQYF
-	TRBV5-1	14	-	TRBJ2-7	TGCGCCAGCAACCAGGGTCAGGGACTCTACGAGCAGTACTTC	CASNQGQGLYEQYF
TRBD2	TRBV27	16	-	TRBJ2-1	TGTGCCAGCAGTTTATCCCCTAGCGGCTCCTACAATGAGCAGTTCTTC	CASSLSPSGSYNEQFF
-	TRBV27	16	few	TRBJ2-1	TGTGCCAGCAGTTTATCCGGGAGACGGGCCTACAATGAGCAGTTCTTC	CASSLSGRRAYNEQFF
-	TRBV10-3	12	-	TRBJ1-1	TGTGCCATCAGTGAACCCCAGGGGGAAGCTTTCTTT	CAISEPQGEAFF
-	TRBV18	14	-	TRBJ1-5	TGTGCCAGCTCACCAACAGGGCAGGGACAGCCCCAGCATTTT	CASSPTGQGQPQHF
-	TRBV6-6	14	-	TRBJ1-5	TGTGCCAGCAGTTACGGGAGAGGCTATCAGCCCCAGCATTTT	CASSYGRGYQPQHF
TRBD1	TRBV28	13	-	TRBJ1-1	TGTGCCAGCAGTCCCCAGGGGGCCACTGAAGCTTTCTTT	CASSPQGATEAFF